The T cell receptor beta chain under discussion was sequenced for a study of T cell responses to AZD1222 COVID-19 vaccine (dated by TCRdb to the early 2020s). About the investigation overall: AZD1222 recipients with second doses at about 4 weeks or about 12 weeks were pooled, because spike-specific TCR depth and breadth did not differ between schedules. A total of 233 trial participants underwent TCR sequencing, of whom 200 to 220 received two doses of AZD1222 and about 25 received two doses of the MenACWY control vaccine. Enrollment into the trials was organized by age into subgroups of 18-55, 56-69 and 70-plus years, and those subgroups contained about 150, 27 and 61 TCR-sequenced participants, respectively. Summary of the overall study and its limitations: Because no day 14 peak-response samples were available, the repertoires could be characterized only after the peak T cell response. In the small 56-69-year group, the increase in depth fell short of significance, most likely because of low power. Nearly half of unique spike-specific TCRs reportedly recognized epitopes outside regions mutated in the B.1.351 and B.1.1.7 variants. Spike-specific TCR breadth and depth rose significantly after two AZD1222 doses compared with day 0 and with MenACWY recipients. Most participants were white British and females outnumbered males, and the authors suggested that clonal diversity may have been underestimated. Conclusions about previously exposed vaccinees are limited, since just 6 or 7 AZD1222 recipients were seropositive for SARS-CoV-2 at baseline. CD4 TCRs associated with the vaccine covered the entire spike protein, and the dominant responses were in regions 160-218 and 743-854.

The time point label, read with the paper, signifies: baseline before first vaccination. Vaccinee samples came from UK trials COV001 and COV002, including a single-blind randomized controlled phase 2/3 trial of AZD1222 (ChAdOx1 nCoV-19) in healthy adults. Trial participant PBMC samples were collected at day 0 and day 28 after the second dose for TCRbeta chain sequencing. V is pared back by 5 bases and J by 8 bases, with 12 bases lying between the germline termini. Reading the germline V gene (reference sequence) gives CDR1 LGHDT and CDR2 YNNKEL. From the cysteine through the phenylalanine, the CDR3 covers 12 amino acids. Just CDR3 DNA is preserved here, 36 bases in frame from base 1. To note about this clone: No antigen is known for it. Per-base qualities were not stored, and no clone one base away is much larger.

The CDR3 regions of human TCRbeta chains were subjected to immunosequencing. In the paper's pipeline: Repertoire TCRs were checked for matches against a reference library of SARS-CoV-2-specific TCRs that had been generated using the MIRA antigen-specificity platform. Breadth was defined as the fraction of unique TCRs that were SARS-CoV-2-associated, and depth was defined as the fraction of total T cells that were SARS-CoV-2-associated. Using the MIRA data, every spike-specific TCR was mapped to the spike region that the TCR reacted to and assigned to either a CD4 or a CD8 class. Log10-transformed breadth and depth values were compared by one-way ANOVA with Sidak's multiple comparisons tests. Held by TCRdb, this immuneACCESS table contains in-frame sequences only and omits some clones. Under half of the omission traces to an unresolved V gene where checked; the cause of the rest is unknown. The DNA gave D and trimming, while V, J and clone size come from that table. A total of roughly 150,000 clones appear in this sample, roughly 89% of them only once. More than 1.5% of the sample goes to the ten largest clones.

This clonotype was sampled from an adult in good health. This sample comprised peripheral blood, obtained on day 0 of AZD1222 vaccination. The rearrangement combines TRBV3-1 (or the pseudogene TRBV3-2) with TRBJ1-2; matching of 6 bases hints at TRBD1 as the D gene. The CDR3 protein: CASSKQGTGYTF. The sequenced DNA is TGTGCCAGCAGCAAACAGGGTACCGGCTACACCTTC.